These T cell receptor beta chains were read from a single sample in a study of blood T cell repertoires in COVID-19. Profiled with immunoSEQ multiplex PCR; TCRdb holds only in-frame clones, not every one. The table lists around 330,000 clones, more than 90% of them singletons. Sequences were obtained from PBMCs or T cells enriched from blood (not recorded which). The receptors shown here come from a man in his fifties or sixties who had recovered from COVID-19. Each CDR3 is given with its conserved first and last residue. D genes are given only for firm matches. A clone size is listed for some rows: how often the clone was seen (once, few, many), or a class if it is expanded.

>NA|TRBJ2-1|TRBD2|TRBV5-5
TGTGCCAGCAGCTTGTTAGCGGGGGCCTACAATGAGCAGTTCTTC
CASSLLAGAYNEQFF
>NA|TRBJ1-1|NA|TRBV9
TGTGCCAGCAGCGTAGGGGAGTCTGAACCGGCTTTCTTT
CASSVGESEPAFF
>NA|TRBJ1-2|NA|TRBV12-3/TRBV12-4
TGTGCCAGCAGTTTTTCTGGTCTTGGCGGCTACACCTTC
CASSFSGLGGYTF
>NA|TRBJ1-6|TRBD1|TRBV5-1
TGCGCCAGCAGCCCCGGGACAGGGCCGGAGTCACCCCTCCACTTT
CASSPGTGPESPLHF
>NA|TRBJ1-2|NA|TRBV6-5
TGTGCCAGCAGTTACTTCGGTGGCTACACCTTC
CASSYFGGYTF
>NA|TRBJ1-2|TRBD1|TRBV27
TGTGCCAGCAGTTTATTTTTCGGGACAGCGATTAACTATGGCTACACCTTC
CASSLFFGTAINYGYTF
>once|TRBJ1-2|NA|TRBV5-1
TGCGCCAGCAGCCCGGGGTCAGCCCTTGGCTATGGCTACACCTTC
CASSPGSALGYGYTF
>NA|TRBJ2-7|NA|TRBV5-3
TGTGCCAGGGGGGGTACCTACGAGCAGTACTTC
CARGGTYEQYF
>NA|TRBJ1-1|NA|TRBV7-9
TGTGCCAGCAGCTTAGCAGAGATGAACACTGAAGCTTTCTTT
CASSLAEMNTEAFF
>NA|TRBJ2-1|TRBD1|TRBV10-2
TGCGCCAGCTCTTGGGACAGGGGCAGCAATGAGCAGTTCTTC
CASSWDRGSNEQFF
>once|TRBJ2-7|NA|TRBV11-2
TGTGCCAGCAGCTTAGAGGGGGGCTACGAGCAGTACTTC
CASSLEGGYEQYF
>NA|TRBJ1-5|NA|TRBV28
TGTGCCAGCAGTACAGGGATGCGGCCCCAGCATTTT
CASSTGMRPQHF
>NA|TRBJ1-1|TRBD1|TRBV28
TGTGCCAGCAAAAAAACAGGGGGCCGAACTGAAGCTTTCTTT
CASKKTGGRTEAFF
>NA|TRBJ2-3|TRBD2|TRBV24-1
TGTGCCACCAGTGACCGCGCTAGCGGAAACGGACATACGCAGTATTTT
CATSDRASGNGHTQYF
>few|TRBJ1-1|NA|TRBV5-1
TGCGCCAGCAGCTTGGCGGCTGGACAGATGAACACTGAAGCTTTCTTT
CASSLAAGQMNTEAFF
>NA|TRBJ1-2|NA|TRBV29-1
TGCAGCGTTATACGAGCTGGTGGCTACACCTTC
CSVIRAGGYTF
>NA|TRBJ1-4|NA|TRBV4-2
TGTGCCAGCAGCCAAGAGACAGCAAACAATGAAAAACTGTTTTTT
CASSQETANNEKLFF
>NA|TRBJ2-1|TRBD2|TRBV27
TGTGCCAGCGGATTAGCGGGGGACAATGAGCAGTTCTTC
CASGLAGDNEQFF
>NA|TRBJ2-3|NA|TRBV24-1
TGTGCCACCAGTGATTCGGCAGGGCAACCTAGCACAGATACGCAGTATTTT
CATSDSAGQPSTDTQYF
>NA|TRBJ1-1|NA|TRBV27
TGTGCCAGCAGTTCGTGGGGGGAAGGCGTCACTGAAGCTTTCTTT
CASSSWGEGVTEAFF
>NA|TRBJ2-1|NA|TRBV15
TGTGCCACCAGCAGACCTACAGCCCCGGCGGGTACCTACAATGAGCAGTTCTTC
CATSRPTAPAGTYNEQFF
>NA|TRBJ1-5|NA|TRBV12-2
TGTGCAAGTCGCTTAGCTTCCCCAGGCCTGGACAGGAGCAATCAGCCCCAGCATTTT
CASRLASPGLDRSNQPQHF
>NA|TRBJ1-2|NA|TRBV7-9
TGTGCCAGCAGCTTGGCAGGGGTCGGCTATGGCTACACCTTC
CASSLAGVGYGYTF
>NA|TRBJ2-5|TRBD2|TRBV2
TGTGCCAGCATCTGGACTAGCCAAGAGACCCAGTACTTC
CASIWTSQETQYF
>NA|TRBJ2-5|NA|TRBV7-8
TGTGCCAGCAGCCTCCAGTCAGGGCTCCAAGAGACCCAGTACTTC
CASSLQSGLQETQYF
>once|TRBJ1-4|TRBD1|TRBV6-2/TRBV6-3
TGTGCCAGCAGTTACGGGACAGGGCCTGTTGCAACTAATGAAAAACTGTTTTTT
CASSYGTGPVATNEKLFF
>NA|TRBJ1-6|NA|TRBV27
TGTGCCAGCAGGAGACAGAATTCACCCCTCCACTTT
CASRRQNSPLHF
>NA|TRBJ2-5|NA|TRBV10-2
TGCGCCAGCACCGAAGGTGGGAGAGAGACCCAGTACTTC
CASTEGGRETQYF
>NA|TRBJ1-1|NA|TRBV6-5
TGTGCCAGCAGTTACTTGGCGAACACTGAAGCTTTCTTT
CASSYLANTEAFF
>NA|TRBJ2-1|TRBD2|TRBV7-7
TGTGCTAGCAGTCTATTGGCGGGAGGGAGTAATGAGCAGTTCTTC
CASSLLAGGSNEQFF
>NA|TRBJ1-5|NA|TRBV28
TGTGCCAGCAGCCTTACAGGGTATAGCAATCAGCCCCAGCATTTT
CASSLTGYSNQPQHF
>NA|TRBJ2-2|NA|TRBV14
TGTGCCAGCAGCCCAACGACAGTTCCGGCCGGGGAGCTGTTTTTT
CASSPTTVPAGELFF
>NA|TRBJ1-1|TRBD1|TRBV30
TGTGCCTGGAGGGCCCGACAGGGGTTGCTGCAAACTGAAGCTTTCTTT
CAWRARQGLLQTEAFF
>NA|TRBJ1-2|NA|TRBV28
TGTGCCACCTCGATCGCGGAACGGGCCAAGATGGGGCATGGCTACACCTTC
CATSIAERAKMGHGYTF
>NA|TRBJ2-3|TRBD2|TRBV7-2
TGTGCCAGCAGCTTAGACTTTACTAGCGGAGGCACAGATACGCAGTATTTT
CASSLDFTSGGTDTQYF
>NA|TRBJ2-2|NA|TRBV10-2
TGCGCCAGCCGGAGGAGGGGTCGAGACCTCACCGGGGAGCTGTTTTTT
CASRRRGRDLTGELFF
>NA|TRBJ1-1|TRBD1|TRBV5-1
TGCGCCAGCAGCTTGGCGGACAGGGGGCGGCAAGGTATGAGAGCTTTCTTT
CASSLADRGRQGMRAFF
>NA|TRBJ1-1|TRBD1|TRBV7-2
TGTGCCAGCAGCACCGGACAGGTGAACACTGAAGCTTTCTTT
CASSTGQVNTEAFF
>NA|TRBJ2-3|TRBD2|TRBV3-1/TRBV3-2
TGTGCCAGCAGCCGGTTCCCCCAGACTAGCGGGAGGGACACAGATACGCAGTATTTT
CASSRFPQTSGRDTDTQYF
>few|TRBJ1-2|TRBD1|TRBV5-6
TGTGCCAGCAGCAACAGGGGCTATGGCTACACCTTC
CASSNRGYGYTF
>NA|TRBJ1-2|NA|TRBV5-3
TGTGCCAGAAGCTACGTACAGGTCCCAAGGGGCTACACCTTC
CARSYVQVPRGYTF